This T cell receptor (beta chain) originates from a study of blood T cell repertoires in COVID-19. Study-level background: COVID-19 samples collected from the United States, Italy and Spain covered acute and convalescent phases. The cDNA or gDNA used as material had been derived from T cells, B-cell-depleted T cells, or PBMCs.

The CDR3 has 16 residues. Germline CDR1 SGHRS, CDR2 YFSETQ. Losses at the gene ends were 6 bases for V and 7 bases for J; bases not matched to a gene: 14. In the study's own analysis: Amplification of reference gene primers was used by the study to estimate nucleated cell counts. Repertoires were generated with immunoSEQ multiplex PCR, while TCRdb's copy carries only in-frame clones and drops some. D and trimming come from the DNA, and the V and J calls and clone size come from that table. The sample lists around 130,000 clones; 90% were seen once. Sample: peripheral blood. The rearrangement joins TRBV5-1 to TRBJ2-2; 8 bases fit TRBD1. The receptor was derived from a man aged 50-59 years with active COVID-19. CDR3 residues: CASTPPGQVVNGELFF. As DNA, the CDR3 is TGCGCCAGCACCCCCCCGGGACAGGTCGTGAACGGGGAGCTGTTTTTT.